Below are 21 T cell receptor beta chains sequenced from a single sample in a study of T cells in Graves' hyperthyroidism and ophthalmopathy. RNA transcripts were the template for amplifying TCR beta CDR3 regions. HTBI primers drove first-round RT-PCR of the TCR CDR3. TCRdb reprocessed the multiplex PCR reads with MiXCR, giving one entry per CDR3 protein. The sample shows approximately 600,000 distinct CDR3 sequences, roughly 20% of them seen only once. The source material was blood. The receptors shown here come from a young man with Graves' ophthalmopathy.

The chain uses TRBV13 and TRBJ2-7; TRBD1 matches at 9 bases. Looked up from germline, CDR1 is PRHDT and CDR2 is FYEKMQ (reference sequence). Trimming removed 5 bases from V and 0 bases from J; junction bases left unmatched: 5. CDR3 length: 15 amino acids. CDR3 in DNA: TGTGCCAGCAGCCCCCGGGACAGGGTCTCCTACGAGCAGTACTTC. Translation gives CASSPRDRVSYEQYF.

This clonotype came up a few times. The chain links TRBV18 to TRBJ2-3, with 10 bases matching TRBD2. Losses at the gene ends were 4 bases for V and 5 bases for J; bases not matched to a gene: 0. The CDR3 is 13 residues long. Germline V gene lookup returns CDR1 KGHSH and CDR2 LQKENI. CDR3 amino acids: CASSRTSGDTQYF. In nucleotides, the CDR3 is TGTGCCAGCTCACGGACTAGCGGAGATACGCAGTATTTT.

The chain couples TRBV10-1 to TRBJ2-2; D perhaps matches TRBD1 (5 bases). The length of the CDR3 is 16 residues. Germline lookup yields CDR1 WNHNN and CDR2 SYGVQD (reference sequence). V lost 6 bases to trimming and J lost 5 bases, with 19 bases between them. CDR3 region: CASSEGAGYRTGELFF. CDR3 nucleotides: TGCGCCAGCAGCGAAGGGGCAGGGTATCGAACCGGGGAGCTGTTTTTT.

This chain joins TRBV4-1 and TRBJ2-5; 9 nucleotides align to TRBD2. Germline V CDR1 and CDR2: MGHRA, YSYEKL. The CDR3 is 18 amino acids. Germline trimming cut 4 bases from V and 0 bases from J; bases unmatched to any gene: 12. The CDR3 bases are TGCGCCAGCAGCCTCCTGACGGGGAGCGGGAGGTACCAAGAGACCCAGTACTTC. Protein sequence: CASSLLTGSGRYQETQYF.

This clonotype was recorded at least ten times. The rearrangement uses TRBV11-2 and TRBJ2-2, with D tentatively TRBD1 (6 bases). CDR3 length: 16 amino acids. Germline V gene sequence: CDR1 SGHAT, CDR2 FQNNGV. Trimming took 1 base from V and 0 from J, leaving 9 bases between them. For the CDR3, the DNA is TGTGCCAGCAGCTTAGCCTGGGGGCCGAACACCGGGGAGCTGTTTTTT. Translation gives CASSLAWGPNTGELFF.

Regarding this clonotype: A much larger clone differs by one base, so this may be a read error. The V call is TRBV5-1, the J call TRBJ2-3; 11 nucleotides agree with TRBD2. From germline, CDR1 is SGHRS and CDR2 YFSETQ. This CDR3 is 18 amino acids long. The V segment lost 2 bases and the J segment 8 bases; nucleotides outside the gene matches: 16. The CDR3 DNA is TGCGCCAGCAGCTTCGGAGGGGGGACTAGCGGCCCCGATGGTACGCAGTATTTT. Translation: CASSFGGGTSGPDGTQYF.

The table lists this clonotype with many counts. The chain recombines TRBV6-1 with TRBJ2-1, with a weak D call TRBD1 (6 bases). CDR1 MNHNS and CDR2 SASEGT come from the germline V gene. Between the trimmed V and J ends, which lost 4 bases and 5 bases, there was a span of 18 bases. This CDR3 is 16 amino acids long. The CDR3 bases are TGTGCCAGCAGTGGACAGGCGAACGCCCTCGACAATGAGCAGTTCTTC. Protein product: CASSGQANALDNEQFF.

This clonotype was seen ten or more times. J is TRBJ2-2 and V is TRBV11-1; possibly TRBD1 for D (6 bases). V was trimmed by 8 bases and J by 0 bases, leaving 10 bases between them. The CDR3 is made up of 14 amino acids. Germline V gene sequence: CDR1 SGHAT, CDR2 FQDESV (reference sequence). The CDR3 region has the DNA TGTGCCAGCCGGGACACCGCGAACACCGGGGAGCTGTTTTTT. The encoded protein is CASRDTANTGELFF.

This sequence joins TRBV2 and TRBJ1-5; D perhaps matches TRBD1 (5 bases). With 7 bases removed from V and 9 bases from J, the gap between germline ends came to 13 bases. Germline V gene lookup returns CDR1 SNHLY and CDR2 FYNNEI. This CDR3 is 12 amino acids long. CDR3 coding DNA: TGTGCCAGCAACTTACCCGGGGGGCCCCAGCATTTT. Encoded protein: CASNLPGGPQHF.

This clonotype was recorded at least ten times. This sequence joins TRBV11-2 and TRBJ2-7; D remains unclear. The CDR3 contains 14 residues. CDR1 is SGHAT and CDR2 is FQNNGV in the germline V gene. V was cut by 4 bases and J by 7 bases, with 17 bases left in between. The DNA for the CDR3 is TGTGCCAGCAGCTCTCCGGTTTCGGAAGAAGAGCAGTACTTC. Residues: CASSSPVSEEEQYF.

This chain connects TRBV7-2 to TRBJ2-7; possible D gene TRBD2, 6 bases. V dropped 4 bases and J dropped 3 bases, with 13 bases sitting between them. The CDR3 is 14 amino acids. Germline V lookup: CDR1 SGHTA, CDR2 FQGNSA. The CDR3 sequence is CASSSSRGYYEQYF. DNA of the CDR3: TGTGCCAGCAGCTCCAGTCGGGGGTACTACGAGCAGTACTTC.

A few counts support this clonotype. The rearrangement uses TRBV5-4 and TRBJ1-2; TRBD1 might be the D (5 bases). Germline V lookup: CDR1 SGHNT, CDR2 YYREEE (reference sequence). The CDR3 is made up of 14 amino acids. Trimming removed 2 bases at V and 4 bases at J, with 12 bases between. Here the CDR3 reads CASSLAQELYGYTF. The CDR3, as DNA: TGTGCCAGCAGCTTAGCACAGGAGCTCTATGGCTACACCTTC.

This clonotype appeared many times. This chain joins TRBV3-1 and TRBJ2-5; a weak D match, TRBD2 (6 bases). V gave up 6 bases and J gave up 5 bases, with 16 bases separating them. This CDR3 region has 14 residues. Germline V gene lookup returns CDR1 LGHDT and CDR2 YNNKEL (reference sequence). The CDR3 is CASSRPGTQETQYF. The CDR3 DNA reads TGTGCCAGCAGTCGCCCCGGGACTCAGGAGACCCAGTACTTC.

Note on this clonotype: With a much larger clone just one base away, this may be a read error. CDR3 in amino acids: CASSQGRRRARETQYF. Written as DNA, the CDR3 is TGTGCCAGCAGCCAAGGAAGGAGGAGGGCCCGGGAGACCCAGTACTTC. The rearrangement links TRBV3-1 to TRBJ2-5, with D perhaps matching TRBD2 (6 bases). Looked up from germline, CDR1 is LGHDT and CDR2 is YNNKEL (reference sequence). The CDR3 consists of 16 residues. Trimming took 1 base from V and 5 from J, leaving 17 bases between them.

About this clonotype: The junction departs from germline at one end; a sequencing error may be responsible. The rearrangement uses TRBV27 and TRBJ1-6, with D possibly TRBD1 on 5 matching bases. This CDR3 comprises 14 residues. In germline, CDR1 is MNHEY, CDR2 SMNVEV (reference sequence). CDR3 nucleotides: TGTGCCAGCAGAGACAGCTCCTATAATCCACCCCTCCACTTT. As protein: CASRDSSYNPPLHF.

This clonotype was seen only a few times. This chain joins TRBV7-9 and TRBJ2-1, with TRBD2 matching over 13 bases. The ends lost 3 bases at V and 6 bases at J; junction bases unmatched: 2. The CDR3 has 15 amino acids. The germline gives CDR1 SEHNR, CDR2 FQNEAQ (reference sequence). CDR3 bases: TGTGCCAGCAGCTTCAGGACTAGCGGGAGCAATGAGCAGTTCTTC. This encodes CASSFRTSGSNEQFF.

CDR3 in amino acids: CASRFRGRGGNTGELFF. CDR3 sequence (DNA): TGTGCCAGCAGGTTTCGAGGTCGGGGGGGGAACACCGGGGAGCTGTTTTTT. This chain links TRBV11-2 with TRBJ2-2; TRBD2 aligns across 8 bases. The CDR3 contains 17 residues. CDR1 SGHAT and CDR2 FQNNGV come from the germline V gene. With 6 bases clipped from V and 1 base from J, the junction kept 10 bases outside the gene matches.

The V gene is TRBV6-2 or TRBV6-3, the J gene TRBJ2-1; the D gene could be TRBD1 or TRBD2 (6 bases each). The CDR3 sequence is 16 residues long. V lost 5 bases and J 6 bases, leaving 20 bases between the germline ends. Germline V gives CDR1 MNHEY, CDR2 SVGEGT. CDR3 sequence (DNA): TGTGCCAGCAGTAGGGCAGAGCGCGGAGGGGGCAATGAGCAGTTCTTC. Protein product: CASSRAERGGGNEQFF.

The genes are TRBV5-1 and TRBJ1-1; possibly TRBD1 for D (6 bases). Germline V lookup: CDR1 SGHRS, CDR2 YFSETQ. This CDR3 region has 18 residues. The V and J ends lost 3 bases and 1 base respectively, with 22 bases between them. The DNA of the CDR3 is TGCGCCAGCAGCTGGAATACAGGGAGAAAAGGGAGGAACACTGAAGCTTTCTTT. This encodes CASSWNTGRKGRNTEAFF.

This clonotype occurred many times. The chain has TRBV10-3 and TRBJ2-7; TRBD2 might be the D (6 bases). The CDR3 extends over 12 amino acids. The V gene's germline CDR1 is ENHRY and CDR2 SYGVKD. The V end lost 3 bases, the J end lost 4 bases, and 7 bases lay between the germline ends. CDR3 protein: CAISDGGYEQYF. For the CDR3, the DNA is TGTGCCATCAGTGACGGAGGGTACGAGCAGTACTTC.

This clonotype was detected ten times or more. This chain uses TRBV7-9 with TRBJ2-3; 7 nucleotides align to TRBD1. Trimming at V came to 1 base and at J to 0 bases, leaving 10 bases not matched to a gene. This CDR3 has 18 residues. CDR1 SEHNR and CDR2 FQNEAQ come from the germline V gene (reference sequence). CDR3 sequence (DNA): TGTGCCAGCAGCTTAGTCCCGGTGACAGGGTTTAGCACAGATACGCAGTATTTT. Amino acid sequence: CASSLVPVTGFSTDTQYF.